Following are 8 T cell receptor beta chains from one sample sequenced in a study of blood T cell repertoires in COVID-19. The table came from immunoSEQ multiplex PCR; TCRdb's copy has only in-frame clones and leaves some out. The sample shows approximately 210,000 clones, roughly 90% of them seen only once. Sequenced: PBMCs or T cells enriched from blood (not recorded which). The receptors here all came from a woman aged 18-29 years who had recovered from COVID-19.

This clone was observed once. This rearrangement joins TRBV7-3 to TRBJ2-3; TRBD2 matches 12 bases. The CDR3 runs to 17 residues. V shed 5 bases, J shed 6 bases, and the junction held 12 bases outside the gene matches. Germline CDR1 reads SGHTA; CDR2 reads FQGTGA. The CDR3 reads CASSVGLAGRARDTQYF. DNA of the CDR3: TGTGCCAGCAGCGTAGGACTAGCGGGGAGGGCTCGGGATACGCAGTATTTT.

This chain joins TRBV28 and TRBJ1-1; tentative D call: TRBD1 (6 bases). Germline CDR1 MDHEN, CDR2 SYDVKM. This CDR3 is 18 amino acids long. The V end lost 4 bases, the J end lost 0 bases, and 21 bases lay between the germline ends. The CDR3 DNA reads as TGTGCCAGCAGTTCTATAGGGTTTTACAGGGACATGAACACTGAAGCTTTCTTT. Protein: CASSSIGFYRDMNTEAFF.

The genes are TRBV27 and TRBJ1-5, with 7 bases that match TRBD1. Germline-derived CDR1 and CDR2 are MNHEY and SMNVEV (reference sequence). This CDR3 has 15 amino acids. The junction had 10 bases not matched to a gene; V was cut back by 5 bases and J by 6 bases. Here the CDR3 reads CASSLGTEGSQPQHF. The CDR3 DNA reads as TGTGCCAGCAGTCTAGGGACAGAGGGATCTCAGCCCCAGCATTTT.

This clone was picked up a small number of times. This chain joins TRBV5-1 and TRBJ1-2, with D perhaps TRBD1 (5 bases). Trimming stripped 3 bases from V and 4 bases from J, with 10 bases between. The CDR3 extends over 13 amino acids. Germline assignment: CDR1 SGHRS and CDR2 YFSETQ. The CDR3 DNA reads as TGCGCCAGCAGCTCGACGGGGGGCTATGGCTACACCTTC. Translation gives CASSSTGGYGYTF.

The V call is TRBV5-8, the J call TRBJ2-4, with 8 bases matching TRBD2. The CDR3 extends over 14 amino acids. The J segment lost 1 base and the V segment lost 3 bases, leaving 0 bases of the junction unmatched. Germline lookup yields CDR1 SGHTS and CDR2 YDEGEE. The CDR3 loop is CASSSGGAKNIQYF. The CDR3, as DNA: TGTGCCAGCAGCTCGGGGGGGGCCAAAAACATTCAGTACTTC.

The sample holds many counts of this clone. The rearrangement links TRBV30 to TRBJ1-6; D gene ambiguous. The CDR3 sequence is 14 residues long. Germline CDR1 and CDR2: GTSNPN and SVGIG (reference sequence). V gave up 2 bases and J gave up 6 bases, with 11 bases separating them. CDR3 DNA: TGTGCCTGGAGTCTGAGGAATCCTAATTCACCCCTCCACTTT. This gives the protein CAWSLRNPNSPLHF.

The chain combines TRBV28 with TRBJ1-2; D is uncertain. The CDR3 covers 14 residues. Germline CDR1 MDHEN, CDR2 SYDVKM. The germline V and J ends were trimmed by 6 bases and 1 base, with 12 bases remaining between them. CDR3 sequence: CASSPLQINYGYTF. The CDR3 nucleotides read TGTGCCAGCAGCCCCCTACAGATTAACTATGGCTACACCTTC.

The gene calls are TRBV19 and TRBJ1-2; a possible D gene is TRBD1 (6 bases). The CDR3 runs to 16 residues. Germline V lookup: CDR1 LNHDA, CDR2 SQIVND (reference sequence). Trimming left V 7 bases short and J 4 bases short, with 22 bases between. CDR3 in amino acids: CASNPAGADGIYGYTF. CDR3 sequence (DNA): TGTGCCAGTAACCCCGCAGGGGCCGACGGGATCTATGGCTACACCTTC.